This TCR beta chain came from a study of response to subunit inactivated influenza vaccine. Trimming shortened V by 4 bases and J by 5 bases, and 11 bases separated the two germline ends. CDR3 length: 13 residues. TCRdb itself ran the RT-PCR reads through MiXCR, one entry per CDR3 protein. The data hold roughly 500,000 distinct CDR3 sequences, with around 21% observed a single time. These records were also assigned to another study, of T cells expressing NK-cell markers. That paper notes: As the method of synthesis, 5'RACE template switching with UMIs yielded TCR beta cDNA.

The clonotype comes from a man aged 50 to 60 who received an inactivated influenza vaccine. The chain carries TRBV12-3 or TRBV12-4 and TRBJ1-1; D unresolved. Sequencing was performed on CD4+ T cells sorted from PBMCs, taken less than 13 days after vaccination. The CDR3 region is CASSSVEKTEAFF. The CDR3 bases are TGTGCCAGCAGTTCGGTTGAGAAAACTGAAGCTTTCTTT.